A single sample is the source of the 24 T cell receptor beta chains below, sequenced in a study of STAT5B mutations in CD4+ large granular lymphocyte leukemia. The repertoire was sequenced with immunoSEQ multiplex PCR; TCRdb's copy has only in-frame clones and lacks some. Here the sample spans about 48,000 clones, 60% to 75% being singletons. Sequencing used CD4+ T cells from blood buffy coats. These receptors were collected from a human donor in good health.

V usage is TRBV4-1 and J usage is TRBJ1-5, with 7 bases lining up with TRBD1. Per germline, CDR1 MGHRA and CDR2 YSYEKL. Losses at the gene ends were 0 bases for V and 4 bases for J; bases not matched to a gene: 15. The CDR3 runs to 19 residues. The CDR3 sequence: CASSQELGTALPRNQPQHF. The CDR3 DNA is TGCGCCAGCAGCCAAGAATTAGGGACAGCACTCCCAAGAAATCAGCCCCAGCATTTT.

The chain uses TRBV2 and TRBJ1-5, with 7 bases matching TRBD1. The junction had 8 bases not matched to a gene; V was cut back by 8 bases and J by 4 bases. Germline-derived CDR1 and CDR2 are SNHLY and FYNNEI. The CDR3 covers 14 residues. The CDR3, as DNA: TGTGCCAGCCGTGGGACAGCCGAAAATCAGCCCCAGCATTTT. It specifies CASRGTAENQPQHF. The variable domain in full, with the rest retrieved from reference TRBV2 and TRBJ1-5, is EPEVTQTPSHQVTQMGQEVILRCVPISNHLYFYWYRQILGQKVEFLVSFYNNEISEKSEIFDDQFSVERPDGSNFTLKIRSTKLEDSAMYFCASRGTAENQPQHFGDGTRLSIL.

The genes are TRBV30 and TRBJ2-2; D not certain. The germline V gene has CDR1 GTSNPN and CDR2 SVGIG (reference sequence). The CDR3 has 14 residues. With 4 bases removed from V and 1 base from J, the gap between germline ends came to 10 bases. CDR3: CAWKRAVNTGELFF. CDR3 coding DNA: TGTGCCTGGAAAAGGGCAGTGAACACCGGGGAGCTGTTTTTT.

The rearrangement joins TRBV6-6 to TRBJ1-5; unclear D gene. This CDR3 comprises 12 residues. Germline V gene data show CDR1 as MNHNY and CDR2 as SVGAGI (reference sequence). Trimming pared 4 bases from V and 7 bases from J, leaving 8 bases between. CDR3 loop: CASSSQRQPQHF. The CDR3 DNA reads TGTGCCAGCAGTTCTCAGAGACAGCCCCAGCATTTT.

This clone was seen once. The rearrangement links TRBV6-5 to TRBJ2-1, with no clear D. V lost 6 bases to trimming and J lost 6 bases, with 6 bases between them. The CDR3 is 11 residues long. CDR1 and CDR2 from the germline V gene are MNHEY and SVGAGI. The CDR3 loop reads CASRSVNEQFF. For the CDR3, the DNA is TGTGCCAGCAGATCAGTCAATGAGCAGTTCTTC.

The chain combines TRBV6-5 with TRBJ1-5; D uncertain. Trimming took off 3 bases at V and 7 bases at J, with 10 bases between the two ends. This CDR3 region has 13 residues. The germline CDR1 and CDR2 sequences are MNHEY and SVGAGI. CDR3 bases: TGTGCCAGCAGTTATGCGGGAGGCCAGCCCCAGCATTTT. It specifies CASSYAGGQPQHF.

The V gene is TRBV2, the J gene TRBJ1-5; D unresolved. V shed 4 bases and J shed 2 bases, with 9 bases lying between them. The germline V gene has CDR1 SNHLY and CDR2 FYNNEI. CDR3 size: 14 residues. Here the CDR3 DNA reads TGTGCCAGCAGTGGCCCCGGTGGCAATCAGCCCCAGCATTTT. Translated, it gives CASSGPGGNQPQHF.

V is TRBV6-1 and J is TRBJ1-2; 10 positions agree with TRBD1. This CDR3 has 14 residues. V lost 4 bases to trimming and J lost 7 bases; unmatched junction nucleotides: 6. CDR1 and CDR2 (germline): MNHNS, SASEGT. The CDR3 is CASSGSGTGVGYTF. The CDR3 coding sequence is TGTGCCAGCAGTGGGTCGGGGACAGGGGTTGGCTACACCTTC.

The chain uses TRBV9 and TRBJ1-1, with a possible D match to TRBD1 (6 bases). Between the trimmed V and J ends, which lost 0 bases and 3 bases, there was a span of 27 bases. The CDR3 loop spans 20 amino acids. Germline CDR1 reads SGDLS; CDR2 reads YYNGEE. In nucleotides, the CDR3 is TGTGCCAGCAGCGTAGGCCCAACAACAGGGAACAGGGCGGCGGACACTGAAGCTTTCTTT. Amino acids: CASSVGPTTGNRAADTEAFF.

The chain joins TRBV5-1 to TRBJ1-1, with a weak D call TRBD1 (5 bases). Trimming removed 0 bases from V and 2 bases from J, with 11 bases in between. The CDR3 sequence is 15 residues long. Germline V gene data show CDR1 as SGHRS and CDR2 as YFSETQ. CDR3 bases: TGCGCCAGCAGCTTGGACGGGGCGAAAAACACTGAAGCTTTCTTT. This gives the protein CASSLDGAKNTEAFF.

The V gene is TRBV11-2, the J gene TRBJ2-2; 9 bases map to TRBD1. Germline assignment: CDR1 SGHAT and CDR2 FQNNGV. This CDR3 is 14 amino acids long. The V and J ends lost 9 bases and 5 bases, in that order; junction bases with no gene match: 7. The CDR3 bases are TGTGCCAGTAGAACAGGGGGCTGGACCGGGGAGCTGTTTTTT. This codes for CASRTGGWTGELFF.

This chain connects TRBV19 to TRBJ2-2; TRBD1 matches 9 bases. The CDR3 contains 15 residues. CDR1 and CDR2 (germline): LNHDA, SQIVND (reference sequence). J gave up 6 bases and V 5 bases, and 7 bases lay outside the gene matches. CDR3 sequence: CASSARDRVSGELFF. CDR3 sequence (DNA): TGTGCCAGTAGTGCGCGGGACAGGGTATCCGGGGAGCTGTTTTTT.

Concerning this clone itself: At one end the junction does not follow the germline gene, possibly because of a read error. The chain is built from TRBV7-2 and TRBJ2-5; tentative D call: TRBD1 (5 bases). The CDR3 covers 15 residues. The germline V gene has CDR1 SGHTA and CDR2 FQGNSA. CDR3 amino acids: CASSLVQGGQQTQYF. The DNA for the CDR3 is TGTGCCAGCAGCTTAGTTCAGGGTGGCCAACAGACCCAGTACTTC.

This rearrangement joins TRBV7-6 to TRBJ2-1; D gene uncertain. V lost 5 bases, J lost 0 bases, and 11 bases lay in between. Germline CDR1 reads SGHVS; CDR2 reads FNYEAQ. This CDR3 is 15 amino acids long. Written as DNA, the CDR3 is TGTGCCAGCAGCCTATTGATAAGCTCCTACAATGAGCAGTTCTTC. Residues: CASSLLISSYNEQFF.

The chain employs TRBV7-2 and TRBJ1-2; 7 bases map to TRBD1. Germline CDR1 SGHTA, CDR2 FQGNSA. The CDR3 is 15 amino acids. V was clipped by 5 bases and J by 7 bases; unmatched bases: 13. Here the CDR3 DNA reads TGTGCCAGCAGCCTTGTGACAGGGACGGACTCTGGCTACACCTTC. The encoded protein is CASSLVTGTDSGYTF.

This clone has a handful of counts. The rearrangement links TRBV27 to TRBJ2-7, with a weak D call TRBD1 (6 bases). This CDR3 has 13 amino acids. Between the trimmed V and J ends, which lost 5 bases and 1 base, there was a span of 9 bases. CDR1 is MNHEY and CDR2 is SMNVEV in the germline V gene (reference sequence). The CDR3 here is CASSPQGSYEQYV. In DNA, the CDR3 is TGTGCCAGCAGTCCCCAGGGGTCCTACGAGCAGTACGTC.

V is TRBV18 and J is TRBJ2-2, with D perhaps TRBD1 (5 bases). The CDR3 extends over 15 amino acids. V was shortened by 2 bases and J by 2 bases, with 9 bases between the two germline ends. Germline V gene lookup returns CDR1 KGHSH and CDR2 LQKENI. CDR3 coding DNA: TGTGCCAGCTCACCATACGACAGCAACACCGGGGAGCTGTTTTTT. Its translation is CASSPYDSNTGELFF.

The V gene is TRBV6-1, the J gene TRBJ2-7; tentatively, D is TRBD1 (6 bases). CDR1 is MNHNS, CDR2 SASEGT, per germline. CDR3 size: 13 residues. Trimming took off 2 bases at V and 5 bases at J, with 10 bases between the two ends. The CDR3 sequence: CASSETGYHEQYF. CDR3 sequence (DNA): TGTGCCAGCAGTGAAACAGGGTACCACGAGCAGTACTTC.

The chain uses TRBV2 and TRBJ2-5; a possible D gene is TRBD2 (6 bases). Germline V lookup: CDR1 SNHLY, CDR2 FYNNEI. Trimming removed 3 bases at V and 0 bases at J, with 8 bases between. The CDR3 runs 14 residues. CDR3 nucleotides: TGTGCCAGCAGTGATGGGACTCACCAAGAGACCCAGTACTTC. It is translated as CASSDGTHQETQYF.

The rearrangement uses TRBV27 and TRBJ2-4; 11 nucleotides align to TRBD1. The V gene end was trimmed by 4 bases and the J gene end by 7 bases; junction bases not matched to a gene: 6. The CDR3 contains 15 residues. Germline CDR1 is MNHEY and CDR2 is SMNVEV (reference sequence). The CDR3 coding sequence is TGTGCCAGCAGTTCCGGACAGGGGGCTAGGAACATTCAGTACTTC. It yields the protein CASSSGQGARNIQYF.

The CDR3 DNA reads as TGTGCCAGCAGTCAGGACGGACTGAACACCGGGGAGCTGTTTTTT. Its translation is CASSQDGLNTGELFF. The rearrangement uses TRBV2 and TRBJ2-2, with D tentatively TRBD2 (5 bases). This CDR3 is built from 15 residues. Germline loops: CDR1 SNHLY, CDR2 FYNNEI. The germline V and J ends were trimmed by 5 bases and 1 base, with 11 bases remaining between them.

The rearrangement joins TRBV5-1 to TRBJ1-2, with 7 positions matching TRBD1. CDR1 is SGHRS, CDR2 YFSETQ, per germline. The CDR3 contains 14 residues. V trimming: 2 bases; J trimming: 8 bases; junction bases outside the gene matches: 9. The CDR3 nucleotides read TGCGCCAGCAGCTTACCTACAGGGGAGGAAGGCTACACCTTC. Protein: CASSLPTGEEGYTF.

This chain connects TRBV7-9 to TRBJ1-2, with D unresolved. This CDR3 contains 13 residues. CDR1 and CDR2 from the germline V gene are SEHNR and FQNEAQ (reference sequence). Deletions cut 1 base from V and 10 bases from J, with 13 bases between. The CDR3 sequence: CASSLESGFDYTF. CDR3 DNA sequence: TGTGCCAGCAGCTTAGAGAGTGGGTTCGACTACACCTTC.

V usage is TRBV5-1 and J usage is TRBJ2-1, with TRBD2 matching over 12 bases. With 0 bases clipped from V and 4 bases from J, the junction kept 2 bases outside the gene matches. The CDR3 extends over 16 amino acids. Germline-derived CDR1 and CDR2 are SGHRS and YFSETQ. The CDR3 nucleotides are TGCGCCAGCAGCTTGGGACTAGCGGGGGAGTACAATGAGCAGTTCTTC. Its translation is CASSLGLAGEYNEQFF.